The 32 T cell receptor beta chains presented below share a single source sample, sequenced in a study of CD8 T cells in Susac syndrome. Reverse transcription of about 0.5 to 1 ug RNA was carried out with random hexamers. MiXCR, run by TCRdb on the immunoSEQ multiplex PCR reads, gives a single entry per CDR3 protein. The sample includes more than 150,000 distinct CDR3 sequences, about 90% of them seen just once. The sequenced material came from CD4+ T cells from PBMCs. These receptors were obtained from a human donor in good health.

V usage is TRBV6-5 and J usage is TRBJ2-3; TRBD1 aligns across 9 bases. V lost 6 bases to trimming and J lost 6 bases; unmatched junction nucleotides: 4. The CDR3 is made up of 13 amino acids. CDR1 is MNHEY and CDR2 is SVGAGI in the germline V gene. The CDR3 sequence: CASRTGQGDTQYF. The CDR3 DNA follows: TGTGCCAGCAGGACGGGACAGGGTGATACGCAGTATTTT.

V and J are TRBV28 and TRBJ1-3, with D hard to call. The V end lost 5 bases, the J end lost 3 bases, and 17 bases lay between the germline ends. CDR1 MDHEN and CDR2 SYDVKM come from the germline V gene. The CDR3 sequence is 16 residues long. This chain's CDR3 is CASSPPGTDIGNTIYF. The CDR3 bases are TGTGCCAGCAGTCCCCCCGGAACAGATATTGGAAACACCATATATTTT.

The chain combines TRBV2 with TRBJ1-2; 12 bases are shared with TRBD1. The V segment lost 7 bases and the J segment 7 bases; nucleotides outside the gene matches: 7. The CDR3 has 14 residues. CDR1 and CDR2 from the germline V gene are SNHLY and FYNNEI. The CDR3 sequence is CASKGQGATGGYTF. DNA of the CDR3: TGTGCCAGCAAGGGACAGGGGGCAACGGGTGGCTACACCTTC.

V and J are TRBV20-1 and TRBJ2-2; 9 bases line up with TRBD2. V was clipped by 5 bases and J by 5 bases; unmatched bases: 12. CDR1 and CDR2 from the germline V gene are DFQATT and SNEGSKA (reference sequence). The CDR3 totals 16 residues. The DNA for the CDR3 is TGCAGTGCTGGAGTCGTTCCGGCGGGAGGGACCGGGGAGCTGTTTTTT. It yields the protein CSAGVVPAGGTGELFF.

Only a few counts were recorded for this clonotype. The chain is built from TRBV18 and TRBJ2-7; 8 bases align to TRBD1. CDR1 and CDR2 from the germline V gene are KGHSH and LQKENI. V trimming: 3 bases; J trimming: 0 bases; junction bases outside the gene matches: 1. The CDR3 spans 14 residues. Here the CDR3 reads CASSPGTGSYEQYF. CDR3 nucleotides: TGTGCCAGCTCACCTGGGACAGGCTCCTACGAGCAGTACTTC.

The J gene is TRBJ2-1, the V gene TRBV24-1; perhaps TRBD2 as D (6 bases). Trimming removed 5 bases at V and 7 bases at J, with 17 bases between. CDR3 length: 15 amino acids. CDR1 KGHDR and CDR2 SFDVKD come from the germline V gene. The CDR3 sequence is CATSGEGGAGNEQFF. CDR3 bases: TGTGCCACCAGTGGTGAGGGCGGGGCAGGAAATGAGCAGTTCTTC.

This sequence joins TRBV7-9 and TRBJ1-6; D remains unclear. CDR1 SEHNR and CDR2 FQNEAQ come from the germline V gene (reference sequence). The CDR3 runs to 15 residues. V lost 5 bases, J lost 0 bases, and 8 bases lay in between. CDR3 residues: CASSKGGSYNSPLHF. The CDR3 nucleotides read TGTGCCAGCAGCAAGGGCGGCTCCTATAATTCACCCCTCCACTTT.

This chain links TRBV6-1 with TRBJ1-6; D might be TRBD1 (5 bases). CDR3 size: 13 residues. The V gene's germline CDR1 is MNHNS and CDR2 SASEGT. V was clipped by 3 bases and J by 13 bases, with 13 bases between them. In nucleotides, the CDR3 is TGTGCCAGCAGTGAGGACACAACAGCTCCCCTCCACTTT. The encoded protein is CASSEDTTAPLHF.

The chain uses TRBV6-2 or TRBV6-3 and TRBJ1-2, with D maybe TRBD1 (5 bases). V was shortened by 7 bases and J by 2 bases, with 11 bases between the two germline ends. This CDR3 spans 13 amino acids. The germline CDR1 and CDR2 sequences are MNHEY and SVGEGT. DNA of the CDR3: TGTGCCAGCACTTCCACAGGAAACTATGGCTACACCTTC. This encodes CASTSTGNYGYTF.

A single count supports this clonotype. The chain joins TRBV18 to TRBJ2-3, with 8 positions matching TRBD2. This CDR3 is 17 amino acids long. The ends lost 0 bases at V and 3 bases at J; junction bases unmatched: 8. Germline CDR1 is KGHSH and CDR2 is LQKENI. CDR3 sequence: CASSPPSSGRSTDTQYF. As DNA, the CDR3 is TGTGCCAGCTCACCACCGTCCAGCGGGAGATCGACAGATACGCAGTATTTT.

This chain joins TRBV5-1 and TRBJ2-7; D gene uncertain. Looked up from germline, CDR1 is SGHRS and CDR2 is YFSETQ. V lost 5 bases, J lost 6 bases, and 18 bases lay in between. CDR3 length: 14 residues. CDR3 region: CASSSDTPRGEQYF. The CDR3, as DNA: TGCGCCAGCAGTTCCGACACCCCCCGCGGCGAGCAGTACTTC.

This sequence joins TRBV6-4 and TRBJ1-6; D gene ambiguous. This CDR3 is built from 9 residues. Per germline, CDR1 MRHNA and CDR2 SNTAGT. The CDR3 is CSNGSPLHF. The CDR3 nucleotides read TGTTCGAACGGCTCACCCCTCCACTTT.

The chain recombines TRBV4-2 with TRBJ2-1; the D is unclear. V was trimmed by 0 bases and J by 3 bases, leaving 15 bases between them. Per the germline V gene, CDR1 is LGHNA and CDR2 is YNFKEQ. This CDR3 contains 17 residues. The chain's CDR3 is CASSQDPLGLYYNEQFF. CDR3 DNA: TGTGCCAGCAGCCAAGATCCTCTAGGCCTTTACTACAATGAGCAGTTCTTC.

Here the CDR3 reads CASSQLAGGIEQFF. CDR3 DNA sequence: TGCGCCAGCAGCCAATTAGCGGGGGGGATTGAGCAGTTCTTC. V and J are TRBV4-1 and TRBJ2-1, with 11 bases aligning to TRBD2. The germline gives CDR1 MGHRA, CDR2 YSYEKL. This CDR3 comprises 14 residues. Losses at the gene ends were 2 bases for V and 9 bases for J; bases not matched to a gene: 3.

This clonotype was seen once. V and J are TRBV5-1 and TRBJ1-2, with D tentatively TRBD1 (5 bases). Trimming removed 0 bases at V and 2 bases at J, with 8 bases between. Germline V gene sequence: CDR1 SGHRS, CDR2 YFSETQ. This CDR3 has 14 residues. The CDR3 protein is CASSLAGGNYGYTF. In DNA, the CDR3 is TGCGCCAGCAGCTTGGCCGGGGGGAACTATGGCTACACCTTC.

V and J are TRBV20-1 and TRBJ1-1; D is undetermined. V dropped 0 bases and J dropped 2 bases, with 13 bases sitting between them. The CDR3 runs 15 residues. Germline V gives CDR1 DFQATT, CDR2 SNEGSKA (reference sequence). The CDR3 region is CSARELGRRNTEAFF. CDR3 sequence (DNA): TGCAGTGCTAGAGAACTTGGGAGACGAAACACTGAAGCTTTCTTT.

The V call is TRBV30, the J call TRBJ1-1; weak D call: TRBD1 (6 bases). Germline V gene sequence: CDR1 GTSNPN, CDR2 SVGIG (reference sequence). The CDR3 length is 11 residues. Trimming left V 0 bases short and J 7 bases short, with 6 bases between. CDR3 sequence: CAWSVQGEAFF. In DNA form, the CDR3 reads TGTGCCTGGAGTGTACAGGGTGAAGCTTTCTTT.

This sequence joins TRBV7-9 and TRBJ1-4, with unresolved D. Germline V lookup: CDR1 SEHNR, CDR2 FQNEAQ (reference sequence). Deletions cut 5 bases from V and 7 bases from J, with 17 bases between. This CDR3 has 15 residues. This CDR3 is CASSPTGHVGEKLFF. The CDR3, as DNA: TGTGCCAGCAGCCCGACCGGGCATGTTGGTGAAAAACTGTTTTTT.

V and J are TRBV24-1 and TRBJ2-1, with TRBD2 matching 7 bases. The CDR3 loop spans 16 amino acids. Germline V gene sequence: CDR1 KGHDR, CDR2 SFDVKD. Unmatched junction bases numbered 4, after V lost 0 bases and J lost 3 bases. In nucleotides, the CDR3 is TGTGCCACCAGTGATTTGGCGGGAGCCAACTACAATGAGCAGTTCTTC. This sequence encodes CATSDLAGANYNEQFF.

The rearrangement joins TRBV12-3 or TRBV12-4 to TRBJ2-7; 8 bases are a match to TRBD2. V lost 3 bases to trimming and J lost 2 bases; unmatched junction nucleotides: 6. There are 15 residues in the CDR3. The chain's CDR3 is CASSFGAGGAYEQYF. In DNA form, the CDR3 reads TGTGCCAGCAGTTTCGGCGCGGGGGGCGCCTACGAGCAGTACTTC.

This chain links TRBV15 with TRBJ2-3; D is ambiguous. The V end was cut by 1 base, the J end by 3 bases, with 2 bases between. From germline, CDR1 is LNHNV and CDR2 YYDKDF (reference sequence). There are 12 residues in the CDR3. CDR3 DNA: TGTGCCACCAGCAGAGTGACAGATACGCAGTATTTT. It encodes CATSRVTDTQYF.

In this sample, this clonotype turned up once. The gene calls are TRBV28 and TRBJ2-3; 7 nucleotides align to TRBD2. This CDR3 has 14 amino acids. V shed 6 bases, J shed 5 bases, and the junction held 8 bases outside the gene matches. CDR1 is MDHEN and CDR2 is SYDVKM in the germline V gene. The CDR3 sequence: CASRRAGAVDTQYF. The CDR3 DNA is TGTGCCAGCAGACGGGCGGGAGCGGTAGATACGCAGTATTTT.

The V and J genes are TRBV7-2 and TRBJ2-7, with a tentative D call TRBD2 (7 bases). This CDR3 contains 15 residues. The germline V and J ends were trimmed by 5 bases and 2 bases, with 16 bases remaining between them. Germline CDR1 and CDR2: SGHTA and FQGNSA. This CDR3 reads CASSPGGRRTYEQYF. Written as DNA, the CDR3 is TGTGCCAGCAGCCCCGGGGGGCGGAGGACCTACGAGCAGTACTTC.

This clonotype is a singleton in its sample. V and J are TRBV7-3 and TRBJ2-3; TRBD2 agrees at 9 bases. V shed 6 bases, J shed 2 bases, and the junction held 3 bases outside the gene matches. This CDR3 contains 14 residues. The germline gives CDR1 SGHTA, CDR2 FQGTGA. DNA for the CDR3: TGTGCCAGCAGTAGACTAGCGGTCACAGATACGCAGTATTTT. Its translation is CASSRLAVTDTQYF.

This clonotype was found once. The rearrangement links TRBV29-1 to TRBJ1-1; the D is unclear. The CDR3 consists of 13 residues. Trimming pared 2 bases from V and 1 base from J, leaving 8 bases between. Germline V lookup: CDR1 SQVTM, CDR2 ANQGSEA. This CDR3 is CSVELQRNTEAFF. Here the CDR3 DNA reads TGCAGCGTTGAATTGCAGCGGAACACTGAAGCTTTCTTT.

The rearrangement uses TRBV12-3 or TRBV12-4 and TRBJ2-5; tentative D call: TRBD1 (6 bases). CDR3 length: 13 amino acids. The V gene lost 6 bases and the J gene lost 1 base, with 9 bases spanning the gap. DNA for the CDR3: TGTGCCAGCAGGGGACACCCCCAAGAGACCCAGTACTTC. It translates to CASRGHPQETQYF.

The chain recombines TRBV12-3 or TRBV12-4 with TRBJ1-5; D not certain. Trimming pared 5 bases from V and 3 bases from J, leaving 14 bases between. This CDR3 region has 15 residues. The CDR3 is CASSLTAGINQPQHF. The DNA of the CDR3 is TGTGCCAGCAGTCTCACGGCCGGGATCAATCAGCCCCAGCATTTT.

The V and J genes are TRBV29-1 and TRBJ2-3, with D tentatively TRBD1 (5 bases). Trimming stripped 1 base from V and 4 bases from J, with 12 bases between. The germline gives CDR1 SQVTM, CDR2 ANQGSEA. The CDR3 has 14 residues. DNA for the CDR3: TGCAGCGTTGAAGCTGGGGCTATCCCAGATACGCAGTATTTT. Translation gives CSVEAGAIPDTQYF.

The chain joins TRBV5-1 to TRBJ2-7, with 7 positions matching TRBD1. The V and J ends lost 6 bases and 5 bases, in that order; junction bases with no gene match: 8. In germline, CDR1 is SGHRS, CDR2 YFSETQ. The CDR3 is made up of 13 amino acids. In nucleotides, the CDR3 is TGCGCCAGCAACGGGGACAGAGGTAACGAGCAGTACTTC. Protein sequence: CASNGDRGNEQYF. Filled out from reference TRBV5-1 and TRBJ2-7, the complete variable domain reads KAGVTQTPRYLIKTRGQQVTLSCSPISGHRSVSWYQQTPGQGLQFLFEYFSETQRNKGNFPGRFSGRQFSNSRSEMNVSTLELGDSALYLCASNGDRGNEQYFGPGTRLTVT.

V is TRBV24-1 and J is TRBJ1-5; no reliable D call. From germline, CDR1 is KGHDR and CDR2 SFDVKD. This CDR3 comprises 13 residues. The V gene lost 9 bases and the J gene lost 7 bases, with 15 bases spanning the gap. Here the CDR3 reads CATAGERTQPQHF. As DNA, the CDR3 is TGTGCCACCGCTGGAGAAAGGACCCAGCCCCAGCATTTT.

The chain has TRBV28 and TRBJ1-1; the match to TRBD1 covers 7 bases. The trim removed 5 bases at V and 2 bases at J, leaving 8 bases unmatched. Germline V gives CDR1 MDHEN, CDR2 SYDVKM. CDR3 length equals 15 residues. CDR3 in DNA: TGTGCCAGCAGTCCCCGCGGGACAGTTAACACTGAAGCTTTCTTT. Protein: CASSPRGTVNTEAFF.

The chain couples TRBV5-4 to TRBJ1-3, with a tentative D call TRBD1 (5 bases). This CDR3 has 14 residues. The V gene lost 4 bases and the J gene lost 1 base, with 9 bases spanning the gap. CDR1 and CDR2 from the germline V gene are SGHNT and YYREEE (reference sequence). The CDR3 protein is CASSPRESGNTIYF. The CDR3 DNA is TGTGCCAGCAGCCCCAGGGAATCTGGAAACACCATATATTTT.